This T cell receptor (beta chain) stems from a study of blood T cell repertoires in COVID-19. Trimming removed 7 bases from V and 5 bases from J; junction bases left unmatched: 8. This CDR3 is built from 14 residues. Germline values: CDR1 LNHDA, CDR2 SQIVND (reference sequence). As processed by the authors: How many nucleated cells were present was estimated from reference gene primer amplification. Some clones are missing from TCRdb's copy, which holds only in-frame ones; the method was immunoSEQ multiplex PCR. That table gives V, J and clone size, and the DNA gave D and trimming. Of 75,000 to 85,000 clones listed, about 85% are singletons.

This rearrangement joins TRBV19 to TRBJ1-5; 7 bases fit TRBD1. The source of this sequence is a man aged 60 to 69 with COVID-19, enrolled during active disease. Sequencing used peripheral blood. CDR3 protein: CASTGQTSYQPQHF. The DNA for the CDR3 is TGTGCCAGTACGGGACAGACATCGTATCAGCCCCAGCATTTT.